This TCR beta chain was identified in a study of T cell responses to AZD1222 COVID-19 vaccine. Study-level findings and limits: Nearly half of spike-specific TCRs reportedly go after variant regions that carry no mutations. Repertoires in all cases were sampled only once the peak T cell response had passed.

This CDR3 contains 17 residues. Germline values: CDR1 MDHEN, CDR2 SYDVKM. The V segment lost 7 bases and the J segment 2 bases; nucleotides outside the gene matches: 8. Data came from immunoSEQ multiplex PCR; TCRdb stores just in-frame clones and leaves some out. The sample lists over 25,000 clones, about 92% occurring once. With respect to this clone: The antigen remains unidentified.

Specimen: peripheral blood, collected 28 days after the second AZD1222 dose. The J gene is TRBJ2-6, the V gene TRBV28, with 10 bases aligning to TRBD1. The TCR was taken from an adult who received the AZD1222 COVID-19 vaccine. CDR3 in DNA: TGTGCCAGCAAGGGACAGGGGTCTTGGGCTGGGGCCAACGTCCTGACTTTC. As protein: CASKGQGSWAGANVLTF.